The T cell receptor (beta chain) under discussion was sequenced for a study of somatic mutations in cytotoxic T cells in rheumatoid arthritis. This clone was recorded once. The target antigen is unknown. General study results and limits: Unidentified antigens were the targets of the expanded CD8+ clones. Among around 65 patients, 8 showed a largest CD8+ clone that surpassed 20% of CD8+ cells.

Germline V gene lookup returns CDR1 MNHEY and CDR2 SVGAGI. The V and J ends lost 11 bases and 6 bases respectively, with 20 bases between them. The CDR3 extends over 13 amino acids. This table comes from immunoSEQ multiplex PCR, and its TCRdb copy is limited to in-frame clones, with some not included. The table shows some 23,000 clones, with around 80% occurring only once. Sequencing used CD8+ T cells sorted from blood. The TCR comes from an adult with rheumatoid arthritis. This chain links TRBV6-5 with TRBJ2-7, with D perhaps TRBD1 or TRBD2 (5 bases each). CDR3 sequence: CAAEESPGTEQYF. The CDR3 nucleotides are TGTGCCGCTGAAGAGTCCCCGGGGACCGAGCAGTACTTC.